This TCR beta chain appears in the sequencing data of a study of sequential checkpoint blockade in melanoma. About the study: Both treatment sequences were followed by maintenance nivolumab.

On this clone itself: Its antigen remains unknown.

V trimming: 2 bases; J trimming: 0 bases; junction bases outside the gene matches: 7. This CDR3 has 18 residues. Germline assignment: CDR1 WSHSY and CDR2 SAAADI. TCRdb's copy holds only in-frame clones and misses some; the assay was immunoSEQ multiplex PCR. The table lists around 6,800 clones, around a quarter of them singletons. Study-level results: Mutational load did not correlate with tumor T-cell fraction or clonality.

The sample's treatment: randomized to nivolumab then ipilimumab (arm A) or the reverse (arm B). Patients had received no earlier DNA-damaging chemotherapy. This receptor was identified in a human donor with melanoma. The specimen was tumor tissue (inferred from file names), collected from a patient given nivolumab and ipilimumab in sequence. The chain links TRBV10-2 to TRBJ2-3; TRBD2 aligns across 11 bases. CDR3 sequence reads: CASSEARTSGYSTDTQYF. The CDR3 DNA follows: TGCGCCAGCAGTGAGGCCCGGACTAGCGGGTATAGCACAGATACGCAGTATTTT.